This T cell receptor beta chain was sequenced during a study of T cell changes during pregnancy in multiple sclerosis. Data came from immunoSEQ multiplex PCR; TCRdb stores just in-frame clones and leaves some out. The sample lists roughly 50,000 clones, roughly 92% occurring once. The CDR3 runs 16 residues. V lost 0 bases and J lost 0, with 12 bases in between. Germline CDR1 and CDR2: SGHRS and YFSETQ. The V gene is TRBV5-1, the J gene TRBJ1-1, with TRBD1 as a possible D gene (6 bases). The source material was CD4+ T cells from peripheral blood mononuclear cells, sampled in the third trimester of pregnancy. This receptor was identified in a female donor with multiple sclerosis, enrolled in a pregnancy study. The CDR3 sequence is CASSLVLDSLNTEAFF. In DNA, the CDR3 is TGCGCCAGCAGCTTGGTCCTGGACAGCTTGAACACTGAAGCTTTCTTT.